This entry features one T cell receptor beta chain sequence. In germline, CDR1 is SGHRS, CDR2 YFSETQ. V was pared by 4 bases and J by 4 bases, with 14 bases between. This CDR3 region has 15 residues. This specimen comes from a study of cytomegalovirus exposure and HLA in healthy donors. The method was immunoSEQ multiplex PCR; TCRdb's version includes in-frame clones alone and lacks a portion of them. This table has tens of thousands of clones, 96% appearing once. V is TRBV5-1 and J is TRBJ1-4; tentative D call: TRBD1 (5 bases). The sample was PBMCs. The sequence was obtained from a woman under 30 in good health and CMV-seropositive. As DNA, the CDR3 is TGCGCCAGCAGCGAACGGGCAGGGCTTAATGAAAAACTGTTTTTT. This translates into CASSERAGLNEKLFF.